One sample yielded the 2 T cell receptor beta chains listed below, sequenced in a study of T cells in Graves' hyperthyroidism and ophthalmopathy. What was amplified from RNA transcripts were TCR beta CDR3 regions. The HTBI set primed first-round TCR CDR3 RT-PCR. TCRdb re-analysed the multiplex PCR reads in MiXCR, keeping a single row per CDR3 protein. The sample includes about 350,000 distinct CDR3 sequences, about 13% of them seen just once. The specimen sequenced was blood. All receptors derive from a woman in her thirties or forties with Graves' ophthalmopathy.

As for this clonotype: This may be a read error: a much more frequent sequence differs by one nucleotide. The chain carries TRBV11-1 and TRBJ1-2, with a tentative D call TRBD1 (6 bases). Germline lookup yields CDR1 SGHAT and CDR2 FQDESV (reference sequence). The CDR3 spans 12 residues. The chain's CDR3 is CASSRDKYGHTF. CDR3 nucleotides: TGTGCCAGCAGCCGGGACAAGTATGGCCACACCTTC.

This clonotype came up many times. This sequence joins TRBV6-1 and TRBJ1-2; TRBD1 agrees at 7 bases. CDR1 MNHNS and CDR2 SASEGT come from the germline V gene. Germline trimming cut 6 bases from V and 8 bases from J; bases unmatched to any gene: 6. The length of the CDR3 is 12 residues. CDR3 nucleotide sequence: TGTGCCAGCAGAGGACAGGCTAGAGGCTACACCTTC. It is translated as CASRGQARGYTF.